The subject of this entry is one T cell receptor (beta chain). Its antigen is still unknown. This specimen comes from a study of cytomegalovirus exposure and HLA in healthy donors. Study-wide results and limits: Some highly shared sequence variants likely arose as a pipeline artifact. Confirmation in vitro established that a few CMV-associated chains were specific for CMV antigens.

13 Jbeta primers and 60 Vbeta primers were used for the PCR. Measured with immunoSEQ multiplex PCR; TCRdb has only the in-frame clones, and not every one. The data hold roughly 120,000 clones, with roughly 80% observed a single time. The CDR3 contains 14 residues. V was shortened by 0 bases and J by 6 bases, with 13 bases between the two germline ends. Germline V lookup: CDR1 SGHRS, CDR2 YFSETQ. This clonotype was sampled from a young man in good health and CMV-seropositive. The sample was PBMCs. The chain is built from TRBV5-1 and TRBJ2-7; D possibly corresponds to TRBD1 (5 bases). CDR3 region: CASSLGQGIAEQYV. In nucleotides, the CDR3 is TGCGCCAGCAGCTTGGGTCAGGGAATTGCCGAGCAGTACGTC.